This is a list of T cell receptor beta chains from one sample in a study of shared clonotypes between healthy human individuals. Repertoires were generated with immunoSEQ multiplex PCR, while TCRdb's copy carries only in-frame clones and drops some. The sample has 490,000 or so clones, around 78% seen once. Sequenced sample: PBMCs. The source is a woman in her 40s in good health. Some clones in this sample may be carry-over from other donors' samples. The conserved cysteine and the conserved F or W are not part of the CDR3 here. The order of the fields is J gene, V gene, CDR3 protein.

TRBJ2-1	TRBV29-1	SARTSGSPPYNEQF
TRBJ1-2	TRBV6-6	ASSYGELAGYGYT
TRBJ2-3	TRBV19	ASSKRQGGTDTQY
TRBJ2-1	TRBV7-9	ASSLSRIGQF
TRBJ2-7	TRBV18	ASSPFQGEKQY
TRBJ1-2	TRBV6-6	ASLAQGGSGGYT
TRBJ1-5	TRBV28	ASSPPDRGVDQPQH
TRBJ2-3	TRBV18	ASSPALTGTDTQY
TRBJ2-2	TRBV5-1	ASSPRAKELAGRGRAEELF
TRBJ2-1	TRBV20-1	SPGPANEQF
TRBJ2-3	TRBV9	ASSVAPQDTQY
TRBJ2-2	TRBV6-4	ASSGGETGELF